These 16 T cell receptor beta chains came from one sample sequenced in a study of blood T cell repertoires in COVID-19. Profiling relied on immunoSEQ multiplex PCR, and the TCRdb table lists in-frame clones only, not all of them. The sample lists 350,000 to 450,000 clones; roughly four fifths were seen once. The material sequenced was PBMCs or T cells enriched from blood (not recorded which). The origin of the receptors is a woman in her fifties or sixties who had recovered from COVID-19.

The J gene is TRBJ2-3, the V gene TRBV27; perhaps TRBD2 as D (5 bases). The V and J ends lost 8 bases and 0 bases respectively, with 9 bases between them. There are 13 residues in the CDR3. Germline loops: CDR1 MNHEY, CDR2 SMNVEV (reference sequence). As DNA, the CDR3 is TGTGCCAGCGGACTTTTTAGCACAGATACGCAGTATTTT. Its translation: CASGLFSTDTQYF.

The rearrangement joins TRBV7-2 to TRBJ2-1, with 8 bases aligning to TRBD2. Germline CDR1 is SGHTA and CDR2 is FQGNSA. CDR3 length: 16 amino acids. The V segment lost 5 bases and the J segment 2 bases; nucleotides outside the gene matches: 8. CDR3 sequence (DNA): TGTGCCAGCAGCCCAACTACGGGACTAGCCTACAATGAGCAGTTCTTC. Amino acids: CASSPTTGLAYNEQFF.

In DNA, the CDR3 is TGTGCCAGCAGCTTGGGACAGGGGGCAGATACGCAGTATTTT. Protein: CASSLGQGADTQYF. The J gene is TRBJ2-3, the V gene TRBV5-4; 9 positions agree with TRBD1. Germline lookup yields CDR1 SGHNT and CDR2 YYREEE (reference sequence). CDR3 length: 14 amino acids. J gave up 4 bases and V 0 bases, and 0 bases lay outside the gene matches.

This rearrangement joins TRBV9 to TRBJ1-6; the match to TRBD1 covers 9 bases. With 0 bases clipped from V and 9 bases from J, the junction kept 4 bases outside the gene matches. The CDR3 consists of 15 residues. The germline gives CDR1 SGDLS, CDR2 YYNGEE. CDR3 nucleotides: TGTGCCAGCAGCGTAGGACAGGGGGTAGCTTCACCCCTCCACTTT. Its protein product is CASSVGQGVASPLHF.

V gene TRBV5-6 combines with J gene TRBJ1-4; TRBD1 aligns across 7 bases. CDR3 length: 12 amino acids. With V trimmed by 0 bases and J by 14 bases, 4 bases remained unmatched. Germline V gives CDR1 SGHDT, CDR2 YYEEEE. CDR3 region: CASSLGPTGLFF. The DNA of the CDR3 is TGTGCCAGCAGCTTGGGACCGACAGGGCTGTTTTTT.

This chain connects TRBV15 to TRBJ2-2, with TRBD2 as a possible D gene (6 bases). There are 15 residues in the CDR3. The V and J ends lost 6 bases and 6 bases respectively, with 17 bases between them. Germline V gene sequence: CDR1 LNHNV, CDR2 YYDKDF (reference sequence). The CDR3 sequence is CATREGGSGAGELFF. The CDR3, as DNA: TGTGCCACCAGAGAAGGAGGGAGCGGCGCCGGGGAGCTGTTTTTT.

The chain recombines TRBV7-2 with TRBJ1-2, with 10 bases matching TRBD1. The germline CDR1 and CDR2 sequences are SGHTA and FQGNSA. CDR3 length: 14 amino acids. The V segment lost 5 bases and the J segment 7 bases; nucleotides outside the gene matches: 7. CDR3 region: CASSPTTGGFGYTF. CDR3 bases: TGTGCCAGCAGCCCAACGACAGGGGGCTTTGGCTACACCTTC.

The chain joins TRBV21-1 to TRBJ1-5; the DNA was not compared with TRBD1, the D call given in the table. TRBV21-1 is given as a pseudogene. The CDR3 runs to 16 residues. The CDR3 spells CASSRGTVYSNQPQHF. DNA for the CDR3: TGTGCCAGCAGCAGAGGGACAGTTTATAGCAATCAGCCCCAGCATTTT.

The chain recombines TRBV4-2 with TRBJ2-1, with 12 bases identical to TRBD2. The CDR3 is 17 amino acids. The germline V gene encodes CDR1 LGHNA and CDR2 YNFKEQ. J gave up 4 bases and V 1 base, and 5 bases lay outside the gene matches. CDR3 sequence reads: CASSQGGLAGPYNEQFF. The CDR3 region has the DNA TGTGCCAGCAGCCAAGGAGGACTAGCGGGGCCTTACAATGAGCAGTTCTTC.

This chain uses TRBV3-1 (or the pseudogene TRBV3-2) with TRBJ2-7, with TRBD1 matching 9 bases. V trimming: 4 bases; J trimming: 2 bases; junction bases outside the gene matches: 24. This CDR3 is built from 21 residues. Germline V gives CDR1 LGHDT, CDR2 YNNKEL (reference sequence). The CDR3 region is CASSPSAARTGARGRTYEQYF. CDR3 nucleotides: TGTGCCAGCAGCCCTTCTGCCGCTAGGACAGGGGCAAGAGGGCGGACCTACGAGCAGTACTTC.

The J gene is TRBJ1-1, the V gene TRBV30; 12 bases map to TRBD1. The CDR3 totals 16 residues. J lost 1 base, V lost 5 bases, and 8 bases had no gene match. The V gene's germline CDR1 is GTSNPN and CDR2 SVGIG (reference sequence). The DNA for the CDR3 is TGTGCCTGGTATACCGGGACAGGGGGCTGGAACACTGAAGCTTTCTTT. Residues: CAWYTGTGGWNTEAFF.

The chain couples TRBV27 to TRBJ2-7, with 7 bases matching TRBD2. V lost 6 bases, J lost 6 bases, and 11 bases stayed unmatched. The CDR3 runs 14 residues. CDR1 is MNHEY and CDR2 is SMNVEV in the germline V gene (reference sequence). CDR3 DNA: TGTGCCAGCAGGCCCACCGGGGGGTTTAGCGAGCAGTACTTC. As protein: CASRPTGGFSEQYF.

The chain links TRBV5-1 to TRBJ2-7; possibly TRBD1 for D (6 bases). Germline assignment: CDR1 SGHRS and CDR2 YFSETQ. The CDR3 runs to 14 residues. V dropped 0 bases and J dropped 2 bases, with 9 bases sitting between them. In DNA, the CDR3 is TGCGCCAGCAGCTTGGGGGACACAGCCTACGAGCAGTACTTC. It yields the protein CASSLGDTAYEQYF.

The chain couples TRBV7-2 to TRBJ2-7, with D tentatively TRBD1 (6 bases). Germline V gives CDR1 SGHTA, CDR2 FQGNSA. This CDR3 has 16 residues. The germline V and J ends were trimmed by 6 bases and 0 bases, with 18 bases remaining between them. Here the CDR3 reads CASRLTGTLSSYEQYF. As DNA, the CDR3 is TGTGCCAGCAGACTCACAGGGACCCTTAGCTCCTACGAGCAGTACTTC.

This chain joins TRBV9 and TRBJ2-1, with 8 bases that match TRBD2. The CDR3 spans 14 residues. The J segment lost 3 bases and the V segment lost 7 bases, leaving 6 bases of the junction unmatched. Germline V gives CDR1 SGDLS, CDR2 YYNGEE. The CDR3 loop reads CASGSGGLYNEQFF. The CDR3 DNA sequence: TGTGCCAGCGGAAGCGGGGGACTCTACAATGAGCAGTTCTTC.

V gene TRBV27 combines with J gene TRBJ2-3, with 7 bases fitting TRBD1. This CDR3 comprises 16 residues. Germline V gene sequence: CDR1 MNHEY, CDR2 SMNVEV (reference sequence). J was trimmed by 6 bases and V by 4 bases; bases with no gene match: 13. The DNA of the CDR3 is TGTGCCAGCAGTTACGATCAGGGGGTACTGTCGGATACGCAGTATTTT. Translating it yields CASSYDQGVLSDTQYF.